A single sample is the source of the 30 T cell receptor beta chains below, sequenced in a study of shared T cell receptors in the human thymus. Measured with immunoSEQ multiplex PCR; TCRdb has only the in-frame clones, and not every one. The table lists 500,000 to 850,000 clones, around 87% of them singletons. These data were also filed under a second study, of human thymus T cells.

Sequenced: thymocytes. The receptors stem from a boy under three years old with a congenital heart defect.

The chain joins TRBV9 to TRBJ2-5; 7 nucleotides match TRBD1. The CDR3 spans 15 residues. The germline CDR1 and CDR2 sequences are SGDLS and YYNGEE. With 4 bases clipped from V and 2 bases from J, the junction kept 8 bases outside the gene matches. CDR3 DNA: TGTGCCAGCAGCACCCGGGACAGATCTCAAGAGACCCAGTACTTC. Protein: CASSTRDRSQETQYF.

This chain joins TRBV4-1 and TRBJ2-7, with 7 bases that match TRBD2. There are 15 residues in the CDR3. V shed 0 bases, J shed 3 bases, and the junction held 5 bases outside the gene matches. Germline CDR1 reads MGHRA; CDR2 reads YSYEKL. This CDR3 reads CASSQDMTSFYEQYF. The DNA for the CDR3 is TGCGCCAGCAGCCAAGATATGACTAGCTTCTACGAGCAGTACTTC.

The rearrangement uses TRBV5-6 and TRBJ1-4; D is uncertain. The CDR3 covers 12 residues. V was cut by 0 bases and J by 8 bases, with 5 bases left in between. Germline V CDR1 and CDR2: SGHDT, YYEEEE. The CDR3 DNA follows: TGTGCCAGCAGCTTGGGAGGGGAAAAACTGTTTTTT. It specifies CASSLGGEKLFF.

The V call is TRBV25-1, the J call TRBJ2-5; 7 bases align to TRBD2. Germline CDR1 and CDR2: MGHDK and SYGVNS. With 1 base clipped from V and 2 bases from J, the junction kept 4 bases outside the gene matches. The CDR3 runs 15 residues. The CDR3 here is CASSESWTSQETQYF. Written as DNA, the CDR3 is TGTGCCAGCAGTGAATCTTGGACTAGTCAAGAGACCCAGTACTTC.

This clone appeared a single time. The gene calls are TRBV7-3 and TRBJ2-7; D perhaps matches TRBD2 (6 bases). This CDR3 is 15 amino acids long. V shed 2 bases and J shed 5 bases, with 16 bases lying between them. CDR1 and CDR2 from the germline V gene are SGHTA and FQGTGA. The CDR3 is CASSLGRGRENEQYF. The CDR3 coding sequence is TGTGCCAGCAGCTTAGGGCGGGGAAGGGAAAACGAGCAGTACTTC.

The V call is TRBV19, the J call TRBJ1-1, with D tentatively TRBD1 (6 bases). There are 13 residues in the CDR3. V lost 0 bases and J lost 10, with 12 bases in between. Germline-derived CDR1 and CDR2 are LNHDA and SQIVND (reference sequence). For the CDR3, the DNA is TGTGCCAGTAGTATAGACCACAGGGTTCGAGCTTTCTTT. Its protein product is CASSIDHRVRAFF.

J is TRBJ2-5 and V is TRBV14, with 13 nucleotides matching TRBD2. Losses at the gene ends were 0 bases for V and 6 bases for J; bases not matched to a gene: 7. The CDR3 has 17 residues. Germline-derived CDR1 and CDR2 are SGHDN and FVKESK. CDR3 amino acids: CASSQERLAGGGKTQYF. The CDR3 bases are TGTGCCAGCAGCCAAGAAAGACTAGCGGGGGGCGGGAAGACCCAGTACTTC.

The V gene is TRBV6-5, the J gene TRBJ2-7; D possibly corresponds to TRBD1 (6 bases). In germline, CDR1 is MNHEY, CDR2 SVGAGI. The CDR3 extends over 14 amino acids. V was pared by 5 bases and J by 1 base, with 12 bases between. This chain's CDR3 is CASSPGQRSYEQYF. The CDR3 DNA sequence: TGTGCCAGCAGTCCAGGACAGAGGTCCTACGAGCAGTACTTC.

The V call is TRBV5-1, the J call TRBJ2-1; 13 nucleotides line up with TRBD2. V was clipped by 3 bases and J by 2 bases; unmatched bases: 11. CDR3 size: 19 residues. Germline V gives CDR1 SGHRS, CDR2 YFSETQ. The CDR3 sequence is CASSSWTSGSAIPYNEQFF. CDR3 nucleotides: TGCGCCAGCAGCTCGTGGACTAGCGGGAGTGCCATCCCCTACAATGAGCAGTTCTTC.

This clone appeared once. This rearrangement joins TRBV5-8 to TRBJ1-3; a weak D match, TRBD1 (5 bases). Germline V lookup: CDR1 SGHTS, CDR2 YDEGEE. V was pared by 5 bases and J by 0 bases, with 18 bases between. The CDR3 extends over 17 amino acids. This CDR3 is CASRSRQKQFSGNTIYF. CDR3 in DNA: TGTGCCAGCAGATCTAGACAGAAACAATTCTCTGGAAACACCATATATTTT. Full variable domain (rest looked up from reference TRBV5-8 and TRBJ1-3): EAGVTQSPTHLIKTRGQQATLRCSPISGHTSVYWYQQALGLGLQFLLWYDEGEERNRGNFPPRFSGRQFPNYSSELNVNALELEDSALYLCASRSRQKQFSGNTIYFGEGSWLTVV.

The V call is TRBV5-1, the J call TRBJ2-7; TRBD2 is a possible D gene (5 bases). The CDR3 length is 14 residues. Trimming removed 1 base at V and 2 bases at J, with 10 bases between. Germline V CDR1 and CDR2: SGHRS, YFSETQ. The CDR3 DNA reads TGCGCCAGCAGCTTGACCTGGAGGCCCTACGAGCAGTACTTC. It encodes CASSLTWRPYEQYF.

V usage is TRBV28 and J usage is TRBJ2-5; 7 bases agree with TRBD1. The CDR3 extends over 14 amino acids. Trimming at V came to 5 bases and at J to 2 bases, leaving 5 bases not matched to a gene. Germline CDR1 reads MDHEN; CDR2 reads SYDVKM. The CDR3 DNA follows: TGTGCCAGCAGTGTGGGACAGCTTCAAGAGACCCAGTACTTC. This codes for CASSVGQLQETQYF.

This sequence joins TRBV7-9 and TRBJ1-2; 8 bases line up with TRBD1. The CDR3 extends over 17 amino acids. CDR1 is SEHNR, CDR2 FQNEAQ, per germline (reference sequence). V was clipped by 4 bases and J by 5 bases; unmatched bases: 15. CDR3 DNA sequence: TGTGCCAGCAGCTCCGACGCGGCAGGGGGCAAGCGGTATGGCTACACCTTC. Translating gives CASSSDAAGGKRYGYTF.

The chain couples TRBV2 to TRBJ2-3, with TRBD2 identical over 11 bases. The V and J ends lost 6 bases and 3 bases, in that order; junction bases with no gene match: 5. Germline V lookup: CDR1 SNHLY, CDR2 FYNNEI. This CDR3 is built from 15 residues. In DNA, the CDR3 is TGTGCCAGCAGAGTACTAGCGGGGGAAACAGATACGCAGTATTTT. This codes for CASRVLAGETDTQYF. Looking up the rest from reference TRBV2 and TRBJ2-3 gives the full variable domain: EPEVTQTPSHQVTQMGQEVILRCVPISNHLYFYWYRQILGQKVEFLVSFYNNEISEKSEIFDDQFSVERPDGSNFTLKIRSTKLEDSAMYFCASRVLAGETDTQYFGPGTRLTVL.

The chain recombines TRBV14 with TRBJ2-7; 11 bases are shared with TRBD2. J lost 7 bases, V lost 3 bases, and 14 bases had no gene match. CDR3 length: 17 residues. CDR1 and CDR2 from the germline V gene are SGHDN and FVKESK. CDR3 loop: CASSHPPFSGRGREQYF. The CDR3 DNA sequence: TGTGCCAGCAGCCACCCCCCCTTTAGCGGGAGGGGCCGGGAGCAGTACTTC.

The rearrangement links TRBV4-3 to TRBJ2-7; TRBD1 aligns across 9 bases. Unmatched junction bases numbered 5, after V lost 3 bases and J lost 2 bases. Germline V gene sequence: CDR1 LGHNA, CDR2 YSLEER. The CDR3 consists of 15 residues. CDR3 amino acids: CASSHIRDRAYEQYF. CDR3 DNA: TGCGCCAGCAGCCATATAAGGGACAGGGCCTACGAGCAGTACTTC.

The chain is built from TRBV7-9 and TRBJ2-1; 13 bases match TRBD2. CDR1 and CDR2 from the germline V gene are SEHNR and FQNEAQ (reference sequence). The CDR3 is made up of 16 amino acids. J lost 6 bases, V lost 5 bases, and 7 bases had no gene match. The CDR3 loop reads CASSATLAGGPNEQFF. The CDR3 region has the DNA TGTGCCAGCAGCGCGACACTAGCGGGGGGGCCCAATGAGCAGTTCTTC. Together with reference TRBV7-9 and TRBJ2-1, the CDR3 gives the full variable domain: DTGVSQNPRHKITKRGQNVTFRCDPISEHNRLYWYRQTLGQGPEFLTYFQNEAQLEKSRLLSDRFSAERPKGSFSTLEIQRTEQGDSAMYLCASSATLAGGPNEQFFGPGTRLTVL.

The CDR3 is CASSFDRVNYGYTF. The CDR3 bases are TGTGCCAGCAGCTTTGACAGAGTGAACTATGGCTACACCTTC. This chain connects TRBV11-2 to TRBJ1-2, with a weak D call TRBD1 (5 bases). Germline loops: CDR1 SGHAT, CDR2 FQNNGV. This CDR3 is 14 amino acids long. The V gene lost 3 bases and the J gene lost 2 bases, with 10 bases spanning the gap.

This chain uses TRBV5-6 with TRBJ2-4, with 8 bases that match TRBD1. The CDR3 has 19 amino acids. V shed 4 bases and J 4 bases; nucleotides not matched to a gene: 19. CDR1 and CDR2 (germline): SGHDT, YYEEEE. In DNA form, the CDR3 reads TGTGCCAGCAGCCTACGGTACGGCGAACCGGGACAGGTAAAAAACATTCAGTACTTC. Its protein product is CASSLRYGEPGQVKNIQYF.

The chain employs TRBV30 and TRBJ2-5; TRBD1 is a possible D gene (5 bases). The J call could be wrong; TRBJ2-7 is a better fit for the DNA end. CDR3 size: 12 residues. Per germline, CDR1 GTSNPN and CDR2 SVGIG (reference sequence). DNA for the CDR3: TGTGCCTGGAGTCAGGGAATGGACGAGCAGTACTTC. Its translation: CAWSQGMDEQYF.

The V gene is TRBV11-2, the J gene TRBJ2-3; perhaps TRBD2 as D (5 bases). Germline loops: CDR1 SGHAT, CDR2 FQNNGV. The CDR3 is 14 amino acids. The V and J ends lost 3 bases and 4 bases respectively, with 11 bases between them. The CDR3, as DNA: TGTGCCAGCAGCTTCGGGTTGAGGGCAGATACGCAGTATTTT. Amino acids: CASSFGLRADTQYF.

The chain is built from TRBV9 and TRBJ1-1; D perhaps matches TRBD1 (6 bases). Per the germline V gene, CDR1 is SGDLS and CDR2 is YYNGEE. The CDR3 covers 15 residues. Trimming took off 3 bases at V and 0 bases at J, with 12 bases between the two ends. Here the CDR3 DNA reads TGTGCCAGCAGCGCGGTGGGACACCTGAACACTGAAGCTTTCTTT. Amino acids: CASSAVGHLNTEAFF. Variable domain in full (rest from reference TRBV9 and TRBJ1-1): DSGVTQTPKHLITATGQRVTLRCSPRSGDLSVYWYQQSLDQGLQFLIQYYNGEERAKGNILERFSAQQFPDLHSELNLSSLELGDSALYFCASSAVGHLNTEAFFGQGTRLTVV.

V is TRBV28 and J is TRBJ2-7; weak D call: TRBD2 (5 bases). With 5 bases removed from V and 0 bases from J, the gap between germline ends came to 17 bases. The CDR3 sequence is 16 residues long. Germline lookup yields CDR1 MDHEN and CDR2 SYDVKM. CDR3 sequence: CASSPLPLATSYEQYF. CDR3 bases: TGTGCCAGCAGTCCCCTACCCCTAGCAACCTCCTACGAGCAGTACTTC.

The chain uses TRBV6-1 and TRBJ2-7; 8 nucleotides match TRBD1. J gave up 5 bases and V 6 bases, and 0 bases lay outside the gene matches. The V gene's germline CDR1 is MNHNS and CDR2 SASEGT. The CDR3 covers 11 residues. This CDR3 reads CASRDRDEQYF. The CDR3 region has the DNA TGTGCCAGCAGGGACAGGGACGAGCAGTACTTC.

In DNA form, the CDR3 reads TGTGCCAGCAGCTTGGGGGACAGGGTGAATCAGCCCCAGCATTTT. This gives the protein CASSLGDRVNQPQHF. The chain has TRBV5-6 and TRBJ1-5; 9 nucleotides align to TRBD1. J was trimmed by 4 bases and V by 0 bases; bases with no gene match: 2. Germline CDR1 is SGHDT and CDR2 is YYEEEE. The CDR3 contains 15 residues.

The chain uses TRBV7-8 and TRBJ2-7; TRBD1 is a possible D gene (5 bases). Germline V gives CDR1 SGHVS, CDR2 FQNEAQ. The CDR3 contains 19 residues. Trimming cost V 5 bases and J 2 bases, with 28 bases left between them. The CDR3, as DNA: TGTGCCAGCAGCAATAGTTGGGTACAGGTTGCCTACCGGACCTACGAGCAGTACTTC. The encoded protein is CASSNSWVQVAYRTYEQYF.

This rearrangement joins TRBV19 to TRBJ1-1; 7 bases are a match to TRBD1. In germline, CDR1 is LNHDA, CDR2 SQIVND (reference sequence). This CDR3 spans 18 amino acids. V dropped 2 bases and J dropped 3; count of bases not matched to a gene: 15. The CDR3 here is CASSILYLEGASDTEAFF. The CDR3 DNA is TGTGCCAGTAGTATACTCTATCTGGAGGGGGCTAGCGACACTGAAGCTTTCTTT.

The gene calls are TRBV19 and TRBJ1-2; 10 bases align to TRBD1. This CDR3 region has 14 residues. Unmatched junction bases numbered 4, after V lost 5 bases and J lost 4 bases. Germline lookup yields CDR1 LNHDA and CDR2 SQIVND (reference sequence). The chain's CDR3 is CASSPRDRGYGYTF. DNA of the CDR3: TGTGCCAGTAGTCCCCGGGACAGGGGCTATGGCTACACCTTC.

This sequence joins TRBV7-2 and TRBJ2-7, with 9 nucleotides matching TRBD1. CDR1 is SGHTA, CDR2 FQGNSA, per germline. J lost 7 bases, V lost 4 bases, and 11 bases had no gene match. The CDR3 runs to 15 residues. CDR3 coding DNA: TGTGCCAGCAGCTCTGGGGACAGGGCGTTCTTGGAGCAGTACTTC. Its translation: CASSSGDRAFLEQYF.

The table lists this clone with a count of one. The chain carries TRBV7-9 and TRBJ2-7; 8 positions match TRBD1. The germline gives CDR1 SEHNR, CDR2 FQNEAQ (reference sequence). This CDR3 is 16 amino acids long. V gave up 4 bases and J gave up 3 bases; unmatched junction bases: 11. The DNA of the CDR3 is TGTGCCAGCAGCTCCCCCCACCGACAGGGGAACTACGAGCAGTACTTC. Translation gives CASSSPHRQGNYEQYF. The full variable domain, with the rest looked up from reference TRBV7-9 and TRBJ2-7, is DTGVSQNPRHKITKRGQNVTFRCDPISEHNRLYWYRQTLGQGPEFLTYFQNEAQLEKSRLLSDRFSAERPKGSFSTLEIQRTEQGDSAMYLCASSSPHRQGNYEQYFGPGTRLTVT.